The 29 T cell receptor beta chains below all came from one sample that was sequenced in a study of technical replicates of blood from a handful of donors. Using immunoSEQ multiplex PCR, the repertoire was profiled, and TCRdb retains in-frame clones only, with some absent. Here the sample spans 60,000 to 90,000 clones, over 90% being singletons. Source material: T cells isolated from PBMCs. Source of these receptors: a human donor in good health.

V gene TRBV2 combines with J gene TRBJ2-7; 9 bases agree with TRBD1. Germline CDR1 SNHLY, CDR2 FYNNEI. Trimming took 4 bases from V and 4 from J; bases not matched to a gene: 5. This CDR3 contains 14 residues. The CDR3 DNA is TGTGCCAGCAGTGGGGGACAGGGATTTTACGAGCAGTACTTC. Translating it yields CASSGGQGFYEQYF.

The rearrangement links TRBV5-1 to TRBJ2-7; 11 positions agree with TRBD2. CDR1 and CDR2 from the germline V gene are SGHRS and YFSETQ. This CDR3 region has 15 residues. The junction had 1 base not matched to a gene; V was cut back by 2 bases and J by 0 bases. For the CDR3, the DNA is TGCGCCAGCAGCTTCGGACTAGCGGGCTCCTACGAGCAGTACTTC. This translates into CASSFGLAGSYEQYF.

The chain is built from TRBV4-1 and TRBJ2-7; D possibly corresponds to TRBD2 (6 bases). The germline V gene encodes CDR1 MGHRA and CDR2 YSYEKL. Trimming pared 5 bases from V and 1 base from J, leaving 15 bases between. The CDR3 is 15 amino acids. CDR3: CASSSPSGGSYEQYF. The DNA of the CDR3 is TGCGCCAGCAGCAGCCCGTCCGGGGGTTCCTACGAGCAGTACTTC.

This chain connects TRBV25-1 to TRBJ2-7; perhaps TRBD2 as D (5 bases). The length of the CDR3 is 13 residues. CDR1 and CDR2 from the germline V gene are MGHDK and SYGVNS. The germline V and J ends were trimmed by 8 bases and 1 base, with 12 bases remaining between them. CDR3 nucleotide sequence: TGTGCCAGCGCCCCACGAGGGTCCTACGAGCAGTACTTC. It is translated as CASAPRGSYEQYF.

V usage is TRBV30 and J usage is TRBJ1-1, with no clear D. The ends were cut back, 5 bases at V and 3 bases at J, with 13 bases in the middle. The CDR3 sequence is 13 residues long. The germline CDR1 and CDR2 sequences are GTSNPN and SVGIG (reference sequence). The CDR3 is CAWGLLLDTEAFF. The CDR3 bases are TGTGCCTGGGGGCTCCTACTGGACACTGAAGCTTTCTTT.

The chain couples TRBV2 to TRBJ2-3; possibly TRBD2 for D (6 bases). The germline CDR1 and CDR2 sequences are SNHLY and FYNNEI. CDR3 length: 14 amino acids. V was shortened by 8 bases and J by 1 base, with 13 bases between the two germline ends. The CDR3: CASGRGVGTDTQYF. The DNA for the CDR3 is TGTGCCAGCGGGCGGGGAGTGGGCACAGATACGCAGTATTTT.

The CDR3 region has the DNA TGTGCCAGCAGTTTAGGACAGGACCAGTATGGCTACACCTTC. Amino acid sequence: CASSLGQDQYGYTF. The V call is TRBV27, the J call TRBJ1-2, with 7 bases identical to TRBD1. The CDR3 totals 14 residues. Germline trimming cut 2 bases from V and 5 bases from J; bases unmatched to any gene: 5. CDR1 is MNHEY, CDR2 SMNVEV, per germline (reference sequence).

The chain carries TRBV25-1 and TRBJ1-2, with 9 bases aligning to TRBD1. The CDR3 has 14 residues. Germline V lookup: CDR1 MGHDK, CDR2 SYGVNS. The ends lost 5 bases at V and 3 bases at J; junction bases unmatched: 4. The CDR3 is CASSTTGGHYGYTF. For the CDR3, the DNA is TGTGCCAGCAGTACTACAGGGGGCCACTATGGCTACACCTTC.

This clone was found once. The chain joins TRBV28 to TRBJ2-3; TRBD2 might be the D (7 bases). The V end lost 10 bases, the J end lost 2 bases, and 19 bases lay between the germline ends. Germline CDR1 and CDR2: MDHEN and SYDVKM. The CDR3 runs 15 residues. This chain's CDR3 is CAIRGAGDATDTQYF. In nucleotides, the CDR3 is TGTGCCATCCGGGGGGCGGGAGACGCCACAGATACGCAGTATTTT.

The chain employs TRBV5-1 and TRBJ2-7; 9 bases agree with TRBD1. The ends lost 0 bases at V and 3 bases at J; junction bases unmatched: 10. This CDR3 spans 17 amino acids. The V gene's germline CDR1 is SGHRS and CDR2 YFSETQ. The CDR3 sequence is CASSLAGQGIMNYEQYF. The CDR3 coding sequence is TGCGCCAGCAGCTTGGCGGGACAGGGAATAATGAACTACGAGCAGTACTTC.

The chain uses TRBV5-6 and TRBJ1-5, with D possibly TRBD1 on 5 matching bases. V dropped 2 bases and J dropped 4 bases, with 10 bases sitting between them. The germline CDR1 and CDR2 sequences are SGHDT and YYEEEE. The CDR3 covers 14 residues. CDR3 sequence (DNA): TGTGCCAGCAGCTTAGGGGCAGGAAATCAGCCCCAGCATTTT. Protein product: CASSLGAGNQPQHF. Supplemented by reference TRBV5-6 and TRBJ1-5, the full variable domain reads DAGVTQSPTHLIKTRGQQVTLRCSPKSGHDTVSWYQQALGQGPQFIFQYYEEEERQRGNFPDRFSGHQFPNYSSELNVNALLLGDSALYLCASSLGAGNQPQHFGDGTRLSIL.

This rearrangement joins TRBV6-1 to TRBJ1-2; tentatively, D is TRBD1 (5 bases). Trimming shortened V by 2 bases and J by 8 bases, and 18 bases separated the two germline ends. Germline V gene sequence: CDR1 MNHNS, CDR2 SASEGT. The CDR3 consists of 15 residues. CDR3 nucleotides: TGTGCCAGCAGTGAATATTGGGGCGTCGGTAGCGGCTACACCTTC. Its protein is CASSEYWGVGSGYTF.

The chain couples TRBV19 to TRBJ1-5, with 8 bases matching TRBD1. V shed 10 bases, J shed 1 base, and the junction held 9 bases outside the gene matches. This CDR3 has 15 residues. Germline V CDR1 and CDR2: LNHDA, SQIVND (reference sequence). Here the CDR3 reads CATDDRGWSNQPQHF. CDR3 sequence (DNA): TGTGCCACCGATGACAGGGGATGGAGCAATCAGCCCCAGCATTTT.

V usage is TRBV7-6 and J usage is TRBJ1-3; 7 bases map to TRBD1. Germline trimming cut 4 bases from V and 3 bases from J; bases unmatched to any gene: 15. Germline V CDR1 and CDR2: SGHVS, FNYEAQ. This CDR3 is built from 18 residues. The CDR3 coding sequence is TGTGCCAGCAGCTCACCCCTTAAACAGGGGAAAAGTGGAAACACCATATATTTT. Protein product: CASSSPLKQGKSGNTIYF.

This chain joins TRBV10-3 and TRBJ2-5, with TRBD2 matching over 12 bases. Germline values: CDR1 ENHRY, CDR2 SYGVKD. V was pared by 11 bases and J by 2 bases, with 6 bases of the junction left unmatched. The CDR3 sequence is 14 residues long. As DNA, the CDR3 is TGTGCCGCCGCTAGCGGGGGGGCTCAAGAGACCCAGTACTTC. Amino acid sequence: CAAASGGAQETQYF.

This clone came up once. The rearrangement joins TRBV7-6 to TRBJ2-2; D is ambiguous. Trimming took 5 bases from V and 7 from J, leaving 14 bases between them. The CDR3 has 14 residues. In germline, CDR1 is SGHVS, CDR2 FNYEAQ. CDR3 sequence (DNA): TGTGCCAGCAGCGAGCTGGAGACGGGCGGGGAGCTGTTTTTT. It encodes CASSELETGGELFF.

The chain recombines TRBV27 with TRBJ2-7; D not certain. Germline lookup yields CDR1 MNHEY and CDR2 SMNVEV (reference sequence). This CDR3 spans 13 amino acids. V was shortened by 2 bases and J by 3 bases, with 8 bases between the two germline ends. CDR3 sequence reads: CASSLRFLYEQYF. The CDR3 nucleotides read TGTGCCAGCAGTTTACGGTTCCTCTACGAGCAGTACTTC.

The gene calls are TRBV19 and TRBJ2-5; 7 bases map to TRBD2. The CDR3 totals 15 residues. Germline CDR1 and CDR2: LNHDA and SQIVND (reference sequence). V shed 9 bases, J shed 2 bases, and the junction held 12 bases outside the gene matches. CDR3: CASLPWEGSQETQYF. DNA of the CDR3: TGTGCCAGCTTACCTTGGGAGGGATCACAAGAGACCCAGTACTTC.

The chain combines TRBV6-1 with TRBJ2-3, with 7 positions matching TRBD2. From germline, CDR1 is MNHNS and CDR2 SASEGT. CDR3 length: 15 residues. J lost 1 base, V lost 4 bases, and 5 bases had no gene match. The CDR3 coding sequence is TGTGCCAGCAGTGTCCTCAGCGGGGGCACAGATACGCAGTATTTT. It codes for CASSVLSGGTDTQYF.

This chain links TRBV28 with TRBJ2-1, with TRBD2 matching over 12 bases. Germline V CDR1 and CDR2: MDHEN, SYDVKM. The CDR3 contains 17 residues. The J segment lost 8 bases and the V segment lost 6 bases, leaving 14 bases of the junction unmatched. Here the CDR3 reads CASSSTITSGRLDEQFF. The DNA for the CDR3 is TGTGCCAGCAGCTCCACTATTACTAGCGGGAGGCTTGATGAGCAGTTCTTC. Together with reference TRBV28 and TRBJ2-1, the CDR3 gives the full variable domain: DVKVTQSSRYLVKRTGEKVFLECVQDMDHENMFWYRQDPGLGLRLIYFSYDVKMKEKGDIPEGYSVSREKKERFSLILESASTNQTSMYLCASSSTITSGRLDEQFFGPGTRLTVL.

The J gene is TRBJ1-4, the V gene TRBV6-5; D is perhaps TRBD1 (5 bases). Trimming took off 6 bases at V and 3 bases at J, with 11 bases between the two ends. The V gene's germline CDR1 is MNHEY and CDR2 SVGAGI. This CDR3 has 14 residues. This CDR3 reads CASSPGQANEKLFF. The CDR3 nucleotides are TGTGCCAGCAGCCCTGGACAAGCTAATGAAAAACTGTTTTTT.

The rearrangement links TRBV6-1 to TRBJ2-2; tentative D call: TRBD1 (5 bases). Germline CDR1 MNHNS, CDR2 SASEGT. This CDR3 has 16 residues. V gave up 0 bases and J gave up 4 bases, with 12 bases separating them. The CDR3 loop is CASSEAWGSFTGELFF. For the CDR3, the DNA is TGTGCCAGCAGTGAAGCCTGGGGCTCATTCACCGGGGAGCTGTTTTTT.

V and J are TRBV21-1 and TRBJ2-5; the table gives TRBD2 as D, unverified against the DNA. TRBV21-1 is tagged as a pseudogene. There are 16 residues in the CDR3. CDR3 DNA: TGTGCCAGCAGTCAAGGGAGGGGCCTGTACCAAGAGACCCAGTACTTC. It yields the protein CASSQGRGLYQETQYF.

The rearrangement joins TRBV5-1 to TRBJ1-3, with a weak D call TRBD1 (6 bases). The V gene lost 7 bases and the J gene lost 2 bases, with 13 bases spanning the gap. The length of the CDR3 is 14 residues. Germline assignment: CDR1 SGHRS and CDR2 YFSETQ. CDR3 amino acids: CASRGGGTGNTIYF. The CDR3 coding sequence is TGCGCCAGCCGCGGTGGGGGCACTGGAAACACCATATATTTT. The variable domain in full, with the rest retrieved from reference TRBV5-1 and TRBJ1-3, is KAGVTQTPRYLIKTRGQQVTLSCSPISGHRSVSWYQQTPGQGLQFLFEYFSETQRNKGNFPGRFSGRQFSNSRSEMNVSTLELGDSALYLCASRGGGTGNTIYFGEGSWLTVV.

V is TRBV4-1 and J is TRBJ1-5; D gene ambiguous. Germline V gene sequence: CDR1 MGHRA, CDR2 YSYEKL. There are 16 residues in the CDR3. Deletions cut 2 bases from V and 0 bases from J, with 11 bases between. The chain's CDR3 is CASSQHDGSSNQPQHF. In DNA form, the CDR3 reads TGCGCCAGCAGCCAACACGACGGGAGTAGCAATCAGCCCCAGCATTTT.

The CDR3 DNA reads as TGCGCCAGCAGCTTGCAGGGGGCGAACACTGAAGCTTTCTTT. Its protein is CASSLQGANTEAFF. This sequence joins TRBV5-1 and TRBJ1-1, with TRBD1 matching over 8 bases. Germline CDR1 SGHRS, CDR2 YFSETQ. The CDR3 has 14 residues. Unmatched junction bases numbered 0, after V lost 1 base and J lost 1 base.

This sequence joins TRBV10-1 and TRBJ2-2; 9 bases align to TRBD2. The V gene end was trimmed by 6 bases and the J gene end by 0 bases; junction bases not matched to a gene: 5. The CDR3 totals 16 residues. Germline lookup yields CDR1 WNHNN and CDR2 SYGVQD (reference sequence). CDR3: CASRGIAGANTGELFF. CDR3 sequence (DNA): TGCGCCAGCAGGGGAATAGCGGGAGCGAACACCGGGGAGCTGTTTTTT.

V usage is TRBV5-1 and J usage is TRBJ2-5, with 12 bases aligning to TRBD2. This CDR3 region has 17 residues. In germline, CDR1 is SGHRS, CDR2 YFSETQ. The J segment lost 4 bases and the V segment lost 1 base, leaving 8 bases of the junction unmatched. CDR3 nucleotides: TGCGCCAGCAGCTTGCCTCATCCGGGACTAGCGGGAGAGACCCAGTACTTC. Encoded protein: CASSLPHPGLAGETQYF. The whole variable domain, remainder taken from reference TRBV5-1 and TRBJ2-5, is KAGVTQTPRYLIKTRGQQVTLSCSPISGHRSVSWYQQTPGQGLQFLFEYFSETQRNKGNFPGRFSGRQFSNSRSEMNVSTLELGDSALYLCASSLPHPGLAGETQYFGPGTRLLVL.

In DNA, the CDR3 is TGTGCCAGCAGCTTACTGAGCGGGAGAGGGCAAGAGACCCAGTACTTC. This gives the protein CASSLLSGRGQETQYF. The J gene is TRBJ2-5, the V gene TRBV7-9, with TRBD2 matching 8 bases. CDR1 SEHNR and CDR2 FQNEAQ come from the germline V gene (reference sequence). V shed 2 bases, J shed 2 bases, and the junction held 7 bases outside the gene matches. This CDR3 comprises 16 residues.